The next 10 T cell receptor beta chains were all read from a single sample in a study of spatial heterogeneity in lung cancer (dated by TCRdb to the late 2010s). The library was made by 5' RACE. These reads were obtained on a NextSeq 500. TCRdb trimmed the raw reads at Q25, called clones with MiXCR and kept productive beta chains. Each record represents a unique CDR3 protein, reported with the most common genes and DNA among its rows. The sample profile shows about 50,000 distinct CDR3 sequences; approximately 7.6% of them were found once. The ten largest clones represent roughly an eighth of the sample. The time point label of this sample denotes: sample taken at primary tumor resection. For TCR sequencing, whole RNA was extracted from tumor and nontumor lung tissue, or from cryopreserved PBMC samples, and no cell sorting was done. This specimen was PBMCs, taken at surgery. The source of these receptors is a female donor with early-stage non-small cell lung cancer.

This clonotype was found a few times. The chain links TRBV6-2 or TRBV6-3 to TRBJ2-4; 10 bases agree with TRBD1. The CDR3 is made up of 16 amino acids. V lost 6 bases and J lost 8; bases outside the gene matches: 13. The germline CDR1 and CDR2 sequences are MNHEY and SVGEGT. This CDR3 is CASRPPRGQGFHIQYF. The CDR3 DNA follows: TGTGCCAGCAGACCCCCTAGGGGACAGGGGTTCCACATTCAGTACTTC.

This clonotype was detected only a few times. As DNA, the CDR3 is TGTGCCAGCAGCTTGTTGAAATACTCTGGAAACACCATATATTTT. Protein product: CASSLLKYSGNTIYF. V is TRBV5-6 and J is TRBJ1-3, with D unresolved. Germline loops: CDR1 SGHDT, CDR2 YYEEEE. CDR3 length: 15 amino acids. The ends were cut back, 1 base at V and 0 bases at J, with 8 bases in the middle.

The V and J genes are TRBV7-2 and TRBJ1-5; D is unclear. The germline V and J ends were trimmed by 3 bases and 5 bases, with 14 bases remaining between them. The CDR3 loop spans 15 amino acids. Germline assignment: CDR1 SGHTA and CDR2 FQGNSA. For the CDR3, the DNA is TGTGCCAGCAGCTTGGAGGGAACACCCGATCAGCCCCAGCATTTT. Its translation is CASSLEGTPDQPQHF.

This clonotype was counted ten times or more. V gene TRBV3-1 combines with J gene TRBJ2-5; 11 bases map to TRBD1. Germline V gene data show CDR1 as LGHDT and CDR2 as YNNKEL (reference sequence). This CDR3 has 15 amino acids. With 0 bases clipped from V and 4 bases from J, the junction kept 1 base outside the gene matches. This CDR3 is CASSQEGTGGETQYF. The DNA for the CDR3 is TGTGCCAGCAGCCAAGAGGGGACAGGGGGAGAGACCCAGTACTTC.

CDR3 nucleotide sequence: TGTGCCACCCCCTGGGGGACCCTTTCTCCAGAGACCCAGTACTTC. It yields the protein CATPWGTLSPETQYF. V and J are TRBV21-1 and TRBJ2-5; the D call in the table, TRBD1, was not verified against the DNA. TRBV21-1 is noted as a pseudogene. This CDR3 is 15 amino acids long.

The J gene is TRBJ1-5, the V gene TRBV11-1; D is unclear. V shed 1 base and J shed 0 bases, with 19 bases lying between them. Germline values: CDR1 SGHAT, CDR2 FQDESV (reference sequence). There are 19 residues in the CDR3. The CDR3, as DNA: TGTGCCAGCAGCTTAGGAACCGGCCTTTCACCTGATAGCAATCAGCCCCAGCATTTT. This translates into CASSLGTGLSPDSNQPQHF.

The sample holds many counts of this clonotype. The chain joins TRBV15 to TRBJ1-5; the D is unclear. CDR1 is LNHNV and CDR2 is YYDKDF in the germline V gene (reference sequence). The V end lost 3 bases, the J end lost 6 bases, and 12 bases lay between the germline ends. The length of the CDR3 is 14 residues. The CDR3 DNA reads as TGTGCCACCAGCAGTCGAAGGGTAGTTCAGCCCCAGCATTTT. Its translation is CATSSRRVVQPQHF.

This clonotype was seen only a few times. The chain couples TRBV6-6 to TRBJ2-3, with 7 nucleotides matching TRBD1. The CDR3 contains 17 residues. With 10 bases clipped from V and 0 bases from J, the junction kept 16 bases outside the gene matches. Germline-derived CDR1 and CDR2 are MNHNY and SVGAGI (reference sequence). The CDR3 protein is CATHQDTSGQSTDTQYF. The CDR3 coding sequence is TGTGCCACCCACCAGGACACTTCGGGACAGAGCACAGATACGCAGTATTTT.

The sample holds many counts of this clonotype. This sequence joins TRBV15 and TRBJ2-5, with 7 bases lining up with TRBD1. V gave up 1 base and J gave up 2 bases; unmatched junction bases: 10. Germline values: CDR1 LNHNV, CDR2 YYDKDF (reference sequence). The CDR3 is made up of 17 amino acids. CDR3 sequence (DNA): TGTGCCACCAGCAGAGTAACCGGGACAGTGGTACAAGAGACCCAGTACTTC. As protein: CATSRVTGTVVQETQYF.

This clonotype was counted many times. The chain's CDR3 is CASNLGRSTDTQYF. The CDR3 nucleotides are TGCGCCAGCAACCTCGGTAGAAGCACAGATACGCAGTATTTT. V usage is TRBV5-1 and J usage is TRBJ2-3; D gene uncertain. The germline CDR1 and CDR2 sequences are SGHRS and YFSETQ. Trimming stripped 6 bases from V and 0 bases from J, with 11 bases between. The CDR3 loop spans 14 amino acids. Drawing the rest from reference TRBV5-1 and TRBJ2-3, the complete variable domain is KAGVTQTPRYLIKTRGQQVTLSCSPISGHRSVSWYQQTPGQGLQFLFEYFSETQRNKGNFPGRFSGRQFSNSRSEMNVSTLELGDSALYLCASNLGRSTDTQYFGPGTRLTVL.